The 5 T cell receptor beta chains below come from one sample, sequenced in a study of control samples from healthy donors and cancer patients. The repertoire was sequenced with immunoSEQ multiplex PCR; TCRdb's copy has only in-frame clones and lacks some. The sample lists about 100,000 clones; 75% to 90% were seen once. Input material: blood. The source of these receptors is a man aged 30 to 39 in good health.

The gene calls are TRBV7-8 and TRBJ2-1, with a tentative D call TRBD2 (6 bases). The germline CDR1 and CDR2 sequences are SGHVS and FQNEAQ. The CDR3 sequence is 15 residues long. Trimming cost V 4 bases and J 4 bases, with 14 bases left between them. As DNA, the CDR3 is TGTGCCAGCAGCTCCCTGCGGGACGGATACAATGAGCAGTTCTTC. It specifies CASSSLRDGYNEQFF.

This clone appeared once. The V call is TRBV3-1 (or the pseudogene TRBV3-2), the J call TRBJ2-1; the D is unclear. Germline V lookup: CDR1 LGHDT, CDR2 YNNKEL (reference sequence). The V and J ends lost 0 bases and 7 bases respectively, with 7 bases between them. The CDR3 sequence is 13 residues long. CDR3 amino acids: CASSQDRRNEQFF. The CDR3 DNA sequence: TGTGCCAGCAGCCAAGATCGGCGTAATGAGCAGTTCTTC.

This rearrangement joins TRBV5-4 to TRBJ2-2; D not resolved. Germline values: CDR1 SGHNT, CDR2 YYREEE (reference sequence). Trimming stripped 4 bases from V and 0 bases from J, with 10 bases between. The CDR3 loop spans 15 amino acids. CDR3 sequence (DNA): TGTGCCAGCAGCGTCGACCCATCGAACACCGGGGAGCTGTTTTTT. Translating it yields CASSVDPSNTGELFF. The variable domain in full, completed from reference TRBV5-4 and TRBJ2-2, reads ETGVTQSPTHLIKTRGQQVTLRCSSQSGHNTVSWYQQALGQGPQFIFQYYREEENGRGNFPPRFSGLQFPNYSSELNVNALELDDSALYLCASSVDPSNTGELFFGEGSRLTVL.

The CDR3 DNA reads as TGTGCCAGCAGTGAATGGACAGGGGCGAACTATGGCTACACCTTC. Its translation: CASSEWTGANYGYTF. The chain recombines TRBV6-1 with TRBJ1-2; TRBD1 matches 9 bases. Trimming removed 2 bases from V and 2 bases from J; junction bases left unmatched: 3. The V gene's germline CDR1 is MNHNS and CDR2 SASEGT. This CDR3 region has 15 residues.

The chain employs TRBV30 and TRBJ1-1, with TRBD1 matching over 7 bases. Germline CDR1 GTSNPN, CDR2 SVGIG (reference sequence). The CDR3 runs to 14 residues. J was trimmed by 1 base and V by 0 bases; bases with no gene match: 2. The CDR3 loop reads CAWSVHRGNTEAFF. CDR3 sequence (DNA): TGTGCCTGGAGTGTACACAGGGGGAACACTGAAGCTTTCTTT.